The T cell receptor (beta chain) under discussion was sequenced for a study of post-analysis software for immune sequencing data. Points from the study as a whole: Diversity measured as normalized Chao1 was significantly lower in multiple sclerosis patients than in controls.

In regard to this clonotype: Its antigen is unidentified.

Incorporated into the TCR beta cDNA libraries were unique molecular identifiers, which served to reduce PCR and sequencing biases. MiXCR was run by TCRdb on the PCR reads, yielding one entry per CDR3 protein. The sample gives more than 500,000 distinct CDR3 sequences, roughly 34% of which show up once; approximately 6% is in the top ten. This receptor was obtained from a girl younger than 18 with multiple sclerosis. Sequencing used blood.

The DNA of the CDR3 is TGTGCCAGCAGCCAAGTAGGGGCCCCGTCGTATTTT. Translating gives CASSQVGAPSYF. The genes are TRBV4-2 and TRBJ2-3, with a possible D match to TRBD1 (5 bases). The CDR3 loop spans 12 amino acids. Per germline, CDR1 LGHNA and CDR2 YNFKEQ. V was cut by 1 base and J by 14 bases, with 13 bases left in between.